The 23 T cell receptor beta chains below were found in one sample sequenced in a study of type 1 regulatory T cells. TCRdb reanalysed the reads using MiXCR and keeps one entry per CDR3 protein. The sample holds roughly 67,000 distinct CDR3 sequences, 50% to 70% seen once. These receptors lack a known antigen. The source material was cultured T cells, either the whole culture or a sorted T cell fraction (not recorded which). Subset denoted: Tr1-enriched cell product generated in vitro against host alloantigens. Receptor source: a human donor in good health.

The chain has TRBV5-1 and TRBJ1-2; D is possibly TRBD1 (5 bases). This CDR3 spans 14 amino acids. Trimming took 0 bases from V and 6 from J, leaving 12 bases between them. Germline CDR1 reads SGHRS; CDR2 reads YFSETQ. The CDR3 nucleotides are TGCGCCAGCAGCTTGGAACCGAAGACAGATGGCTACACCTTC. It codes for CASSLEPKTDGYTF.

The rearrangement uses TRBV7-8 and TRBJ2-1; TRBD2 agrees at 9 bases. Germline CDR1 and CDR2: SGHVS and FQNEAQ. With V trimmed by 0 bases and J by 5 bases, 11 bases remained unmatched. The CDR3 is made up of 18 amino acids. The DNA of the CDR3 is TGTGCCAGCAGCTTAGCGTGGTCTATGGCGGGGGGGGACAATGAGCAGTTCTTC. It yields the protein CASSLAWSMAGGDNEQFF. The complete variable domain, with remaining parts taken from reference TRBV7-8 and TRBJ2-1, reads GAGVSQSPRYKVAKRGQDVALRCDPISGHVSLFWYQQALGQGPEFLTYFQNEAQLDKSGLPSDRFFAERPEGSVSTLKIQRTQQEDSAVYLCASSLAWSMAGGDNEQFFGPGTRLTVL.

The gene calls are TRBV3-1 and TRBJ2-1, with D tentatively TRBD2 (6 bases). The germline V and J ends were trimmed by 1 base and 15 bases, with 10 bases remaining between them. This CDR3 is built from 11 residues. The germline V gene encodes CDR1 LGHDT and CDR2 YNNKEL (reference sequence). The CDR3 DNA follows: TGTGCCAGCAGCCAAGGGGCGGGGTCGTTCTTC. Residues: CASSQGAGSFF.

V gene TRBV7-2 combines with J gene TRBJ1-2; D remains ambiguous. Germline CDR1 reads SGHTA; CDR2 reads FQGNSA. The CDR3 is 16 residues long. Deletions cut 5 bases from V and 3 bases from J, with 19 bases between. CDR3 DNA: TGTGCCAGCAGCCCATCTCGAACGGGGTGGGACTATGGCTACACCTTC. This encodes CASSPSRTGWDYGYTF.

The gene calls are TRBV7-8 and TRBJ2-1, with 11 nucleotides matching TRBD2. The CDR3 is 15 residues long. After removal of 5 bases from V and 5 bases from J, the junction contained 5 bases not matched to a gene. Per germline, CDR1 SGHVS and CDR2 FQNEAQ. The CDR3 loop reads CASSLLAGVDNEQFF. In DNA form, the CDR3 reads TGTGCCAGCAGCCTACTAGCGGGGGTAGACAATGAGCAGTTCTTC.

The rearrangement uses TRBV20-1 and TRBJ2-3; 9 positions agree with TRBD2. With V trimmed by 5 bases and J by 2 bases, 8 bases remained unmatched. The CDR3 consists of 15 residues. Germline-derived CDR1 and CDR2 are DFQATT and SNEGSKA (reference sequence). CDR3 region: CSAQNLAGNTDTQYF. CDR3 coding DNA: TGCAGTGCTCAGAACCTAGCGGGGAACACAGATACGCAGTATTTT.

CDR3 amino acids: CASSLSGGQGYEQYF. Written as DNA, the CDR3 is TGTGCCAGCAGTTTATCAGGGGGACAGGGATACGAGCAGTACTTC. The chain couples TRBV12-3 or TRBV12-4 to TRBJ2-7, with 9 bases identical to TRBD1. V lost 2 bases and J lost 4; bases outside the gene matches: 6. The CDR3 is made up of 15 amino acids.

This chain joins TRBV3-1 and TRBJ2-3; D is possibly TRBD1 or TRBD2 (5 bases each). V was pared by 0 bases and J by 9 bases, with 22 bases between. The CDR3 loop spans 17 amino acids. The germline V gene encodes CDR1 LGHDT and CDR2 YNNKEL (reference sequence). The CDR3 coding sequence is TGTGCCAGCAGCCAAGATCTTTCGGGACCGAACCGCATCACGCAGTATTTT. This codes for CASSQDLSGPNRITQYF.

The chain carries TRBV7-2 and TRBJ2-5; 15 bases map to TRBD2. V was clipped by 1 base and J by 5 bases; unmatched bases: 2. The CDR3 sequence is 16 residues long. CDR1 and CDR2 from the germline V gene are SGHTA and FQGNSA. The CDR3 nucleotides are TGTGCCAGCAGCTTAGGGGGGACTAGCGGGAGGGAGACCCAGTACTTC. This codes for CASSLGGTSGRETQYF.

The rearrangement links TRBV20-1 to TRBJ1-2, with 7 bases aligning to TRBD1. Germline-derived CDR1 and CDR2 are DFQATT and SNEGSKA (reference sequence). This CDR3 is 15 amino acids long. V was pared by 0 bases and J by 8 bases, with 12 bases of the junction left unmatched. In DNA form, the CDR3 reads TGCAGTGCTAGAGATCTTAACAGGGGCTTTGCGGGCTACACCTTC. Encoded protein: CSARDLNRGFAGYTF.

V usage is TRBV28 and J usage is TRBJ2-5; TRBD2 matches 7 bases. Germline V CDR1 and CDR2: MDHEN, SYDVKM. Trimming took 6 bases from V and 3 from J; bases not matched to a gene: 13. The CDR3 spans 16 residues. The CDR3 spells CASSPPNPGLKETQYF. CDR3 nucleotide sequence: TGTGCCAGCAGCCCTCCTAACCCGGGACTAAAAGAGACCCAGTACTTC.

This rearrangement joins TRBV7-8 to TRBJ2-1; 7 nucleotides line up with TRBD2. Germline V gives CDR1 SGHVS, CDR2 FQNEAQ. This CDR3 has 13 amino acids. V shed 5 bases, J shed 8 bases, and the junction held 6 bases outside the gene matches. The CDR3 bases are TGTGCCAGCAGCCCCCGAGCGGGGTATGAGCAGTTCTTC. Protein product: CASSPRAGYEQFF. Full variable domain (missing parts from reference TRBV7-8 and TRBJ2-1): GAGVSQSPRYKVAKRGQDVALRCDPISGHVSLFWYQQALGQGPEFLTYFQNEAQLDKSGLPSDRFFAERPEGSVSTLKIQRTQQEDSAVYLCASSPRAGYEQFFGPGTRLTVL.

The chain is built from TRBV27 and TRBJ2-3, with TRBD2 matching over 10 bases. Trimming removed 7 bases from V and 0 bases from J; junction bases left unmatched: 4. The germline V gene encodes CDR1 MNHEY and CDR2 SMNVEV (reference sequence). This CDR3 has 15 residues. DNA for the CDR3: TGTGCCAGCACCCGGACTAGCGGTAGCACAGATACGCAGTATTTT. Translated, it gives CASTRTSGSTDTQYF.

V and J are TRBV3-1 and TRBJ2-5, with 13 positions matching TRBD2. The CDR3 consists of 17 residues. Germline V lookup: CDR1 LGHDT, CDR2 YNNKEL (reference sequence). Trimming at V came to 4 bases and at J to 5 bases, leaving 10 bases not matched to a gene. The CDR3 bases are TGTGCCAGCAGCCTAGCATTATTGGGACTAGCGGGGGAGACCCAGTACTTC. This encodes CASSLALLGLAGETQYF.

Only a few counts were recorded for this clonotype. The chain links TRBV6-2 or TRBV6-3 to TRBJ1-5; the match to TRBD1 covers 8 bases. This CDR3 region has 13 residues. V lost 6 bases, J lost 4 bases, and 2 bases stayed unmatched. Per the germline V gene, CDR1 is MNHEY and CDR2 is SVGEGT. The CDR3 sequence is CASSRTGNQPQHF. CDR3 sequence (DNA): TGTGCCAGCAGCCGGACAGGGAATCAGCCCCAGCATTTT.

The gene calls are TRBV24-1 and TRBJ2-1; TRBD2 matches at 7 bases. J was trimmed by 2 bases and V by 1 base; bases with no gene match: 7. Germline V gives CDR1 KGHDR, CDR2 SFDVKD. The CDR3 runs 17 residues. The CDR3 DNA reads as TGTGCCACCAGTGATTTACCCGGGACTAAAACCTACAATGAGCAGTTCTTC. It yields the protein CATSDLPGTKTYNEQFF.

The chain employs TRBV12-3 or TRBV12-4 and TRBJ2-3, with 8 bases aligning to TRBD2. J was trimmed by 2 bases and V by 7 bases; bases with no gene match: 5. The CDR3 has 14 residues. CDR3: CASIPGLDTDTQYF. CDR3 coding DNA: TGTGCCAGCATACCGGGACTAGACACAGATACGCAGTATTTT.

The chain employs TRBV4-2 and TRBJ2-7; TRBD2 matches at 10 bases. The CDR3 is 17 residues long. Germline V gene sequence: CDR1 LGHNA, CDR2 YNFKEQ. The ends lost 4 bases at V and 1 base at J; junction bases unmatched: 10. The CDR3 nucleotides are TGTGCCAGCAGCCCATGGGGTAGCGGGAGGCTTTCCTACGAGCAGTACTTC. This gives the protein CASSPWGSGRLSYEQYF.

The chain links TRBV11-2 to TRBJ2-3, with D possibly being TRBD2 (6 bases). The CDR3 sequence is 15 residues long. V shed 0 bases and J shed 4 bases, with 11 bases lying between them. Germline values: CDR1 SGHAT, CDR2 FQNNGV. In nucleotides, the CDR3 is TGTGCCAGCAGCTTAGATCGTGGAGGGGCAGATACGCAGTATTTT. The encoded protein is CASSLDRGGADTQYF.

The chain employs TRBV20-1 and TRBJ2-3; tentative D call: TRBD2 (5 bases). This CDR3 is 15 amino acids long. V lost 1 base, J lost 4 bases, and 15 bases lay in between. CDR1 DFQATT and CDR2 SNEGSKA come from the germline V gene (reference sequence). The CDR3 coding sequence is TGCAGTGCTAGAGGCTGGGCCCGAGGGTCAGATACGCAGTATTTT. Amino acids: CSARGWARGSDTQYF.

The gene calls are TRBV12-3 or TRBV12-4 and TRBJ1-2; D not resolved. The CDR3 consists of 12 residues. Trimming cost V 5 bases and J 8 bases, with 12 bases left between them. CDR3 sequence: CASSASLGGYTF. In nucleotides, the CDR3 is TGTGCCAGCAGTGCATCTCTCGGGGGCTACACCTTC.

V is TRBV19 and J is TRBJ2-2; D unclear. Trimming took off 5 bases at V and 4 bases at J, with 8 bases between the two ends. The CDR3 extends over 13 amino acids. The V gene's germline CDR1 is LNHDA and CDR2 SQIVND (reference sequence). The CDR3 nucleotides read TGTGCCAGTAGTTCAACGTCCACCGGGGAGCTGTTTTTT. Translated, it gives CASSSTSTGELFF.

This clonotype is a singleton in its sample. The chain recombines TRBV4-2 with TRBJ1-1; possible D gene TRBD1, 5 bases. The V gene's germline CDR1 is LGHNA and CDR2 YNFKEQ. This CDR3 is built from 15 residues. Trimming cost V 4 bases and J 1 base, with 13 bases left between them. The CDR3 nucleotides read TGTGCCAGCAGCCCGGCGGGGACGGGGAACACTGAAGCTTTCTTT. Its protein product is CASSPAGTGNTEAFF.